Listed below are T cell receptor beta chains from one sample, sequenced in a study of response to subunit inactivated influenza vaccine. TCRdb recomputed calls from the RT-PCR reads with MiXCR, one row per CDR3 protein. The sample has 450,000 to 600,000 distinct CDR3 sequences; approximately 7.1% are singletons. The specimen comprised PBMCs from blood, sampled roughly 24 months after vaccination. These receptor sequences come from a man between 50 and 69 years old who received an inactivated influenza vaccine. Both conserved end residues are part of each CDR3. The order of the fields is J gene, V gene, clone size, D gene, CDR3 protein, CDR3 DNA. The D gene is left open where the match is weak. Clone size is stated in some rows and not others, as once, few, many or a class when expanded.

j_gene: TRBJ2-1
v_gene: TRBV4-3
abundance: few
d_gene: TRBD2
CDR3aa: CASSQVGLRESYNEQFF
CDR3nt: TGCGCCAGCAGCCAAGTCGGCCTGCGGGAGTCCTACAATGAGCAGTTCTTC

j_gene: TRBJ1-6
v_gene: TRBV3-1
abundance: many
d_gene: NA
CDR3aa: CASSPGPTSGSPLHF
CDR3nt: TGTGCCAGCAGCCCTGGACCGACTAGTGGTTCACCCCTCCACTTT

j_gene: TRBJ1-5
v_gene: TRBV4-2
abundance: many
d_gene: NA
CDR3aa: CASSHGTRGNQPQHF
CDR3nt: TGTGCCAGCAGCCACGGAACCAGGGGAAATCAGCCCCAGCATTTT

j_gene: TRBJ2-2
v_gene: TRBV11-1
abundance: NA
d_gene: TRBD2
CDR3aa: CASSHPGLATGELFF
CDR3nt: TGTGCCAGCAGCCATCCGGGACTAGCGACCGGGGAGCTGTTTTTT

j_gene: TRBJ2-5
v_gene: TRBV5-1
abundance: many
d_gene: TRBD2
CDR3aa: CASSILAGSETQYF
CDR3nt: TGCGCCAGCAGCATACTAGCGGGAAGCGAGACCCAGTACTTC

j_gene: TRBJ2-5
v_gene: TRBV27
abundance: many
d_gene: NA
CDR3aa: CASSLSSAISETQYF
CDR3nt: TGTGCCAGCAGTTTGTCATCGGCGATCTCAGAGACCCAGTACTTC

j_gene: TRBJ1-4
v_gene: TRBV5-1
abundance: many
d_gene: NA
CDR3aa: CASSVASSTNEKLFF
CDR3nt: TGCGCCAGCAGCGTGGCAAGTTCAACTAATGAAAAACTGTTTTTT

j_gene: TRBJ2-2
v_gene: TRBV5-1
abundance: many
d_gene: TRBD2
CDR3aa: CASSLGTSGRRTGELFF
CDR3nt: TGCGCCAGCAGCTTGGGGACTAGCGGGAGGCGTACCGGGGAGCTGTTTTTT

j_gene: TRBJ1-1
v_gene: TRBV5-1
abundance: NA
d_gene: TRBD1
CDR3aa: CASRPTDRGFNTEAFF
CDR3nt: TGCGCCAGCAGACCGACCGACAGGGGGTTTAACACTGAAGCTTTCTTT

j_gene: TRBJ2-1
v_gene: TRBV24-1
abundance: few
d_gene: TRBD2
CDR3aa: CATSDLGGLADNEQFF
CDR3nt: TGTGCCACCAGTGATTTGGGAGGACTAGCTGACAATGAGCAGTTCTTC

j_gene: TRBJ2-1
v_gene: TRBV24-1
abundance: NA
d_gene: TRBD1
CDR3aa: CATSDQDRVSYNEQFF
CDR3nt: TGTGCCACCAGTGACCAGGACAGGGTGTCCTACAATGAGCAGTTCTTC

j_gene: TRBJ1-2
v_gene: TRBV15
abundance: few
d_gene: NA
CDR3aa: CATSRAGGYTF
CDR3nt: TGTGCCACCAGCAGGGCCGGTGGCTACACCTTC

j_gene: TRBJ2-1
v_gene: TRBV5-1
abundance: many
d_gene: TRBD2
CDR3aa: CASSHTRAGSSYNEQFF
CDR3nt: TGCGCCAGCAGCCATACCCGAGCGGGATCTTCCTACAATGAGCAGTTCTTC

j_gene: TRBJ2-6
v_gene: TRBV5-1
abundance: NA
d_gene: NA
CDR3aa: CASSLGIYSPPGANVLTF
CDR3nt: TGCGCCAGCAGCTTGGGAATATATTCCCCTCCCGGGGCCAACGTCCTGACTTTC

j_gene: TRBJ1-1
v_gene: TRBV12-3/TRBV12-4
abundance: few
d_gene: NA
CDR3aa: CASSFRGTGNTEAFF
CDR3nt: TGTGCCAGCAGTTTTCGGGGCACAGGGAACACTGAAGCTTTCTTT

j_gene: TRBJ1-2
v_gene: TRBV7-9
abundance: many
d_gene: NA
CDR3aa: CASSFVAGLIYGYTF
CDR3nt: TGTGCCAGCAGCTTCGTGGCAGGACTGATCTATGGCTACACCTTC

j_gene: TRBJ2-5
v_gene: TRBV5-1
abundance: NA
d_gene: NA
CDR3aa: CASSHPPQETQYF
CDR3nt: TGCGCCAGCAGCCACCCCCCCCAAGAGACCCAGTACTTC

j_gene: TRBJ1-5
v_gene: TRBV4-2
abundance: few
d_gene: NA
CDR3aa: CASSQGTYSNQPQHF
CDR3nt: TGTGCCAGCAGCCAAGGAACGTATAGCAATCAGCCCCAGCATTTT

j_gene: TRBJ2-6
v_gene: TRBV30
abundance: NA
d_gene: NA
CDR3aa: CAWMVQSGANVLTF
CDR3nt: TGTGCCTGGATGGTGCAGTCTGGGGCCAACGTCCTGACTTTC

j_gene: TRBJ2-1
v_gene: TRBV5-1
abundance: many
d_gene: NA
CDR3aa: CASSLGASQYNEQFF
CDR3nt: TGCGCCAGCAGCTTGGGGGCTAGCCAATACAATGAGCAGTTCTTC

j_gene: TRBJ1-6
v_gene: TRBV6-5
abundance: NA
d_gene: NA
CDR3aa: CASSYVLDRNSPLHF
CDR3nt: TGTGCCAGCAGTTACGTTTTGGACAGAAATTCACCCCTCCACTTT

j_gene: TRBJ2-3
v_gene: TRBV4-2
abundance: few
d_gene: TRBD2
CDR3aa: CASSLGTSGEDTQYF
CDR3nt: TGTGCCAGCAGCCTGGGGACTAGCGGGGAAGATACGCAGTATTTT

j_gene: TRBJ1-2
v_gene: TRBV7-9
abundance: many
d_gene: NA
CDR3aa: CASSRGDYYGYTF
CDR3nt: TGTGCCAGCAGCCGCGGCGATTACTATGGCTACACCTTC

j_gene: TRBJ2-1
v_gene: TRBV10-3
abundance: many
d_gene: TRBD2
CDR3aa: CAISDLREDLGNEQFF
CDR3nt: TGTGCCATCAGTGATTTGCGGGAGGATTTGGGGAATGAGCAGTTCTTC

j_gene: TRBJ1-4
v_gene: TRBV29-1
abundance: many
d_gene: TRBD1
CDR3aa: CSADRGRGEKLFF
CDR3nt: TGCAGCGCCGACAGGGGGCGCGGAGAAAAACTGTTTTTT

j_gene: TRBJ2-7
v_gene: TRBV14
abundance: once
d_gene: NA
CDR3aa: CASSQDHLATYF
CDR3nt: TGTGCCAGCAGCCAAGATCACCTAGCGACTTACTTC

j_gene: TRBJ1-1
v_gene: TRBV5-1
abundance: few
d_gene: TRBD1
CDR3aa: CASSLQGFDTEAFF
CDR3nt: TGCGCCAGCAGCTTACAGGGGTTCGACACTGAAGCTTTCTTT

j_gene: TRBJ2-2
v_gene: TRBV6-1
abundance: NA
d_gene: NA
CDR3aa: CAGSGQINTGELFF
CDR3nt: TGTGCCGGGTCGGGGCAGATTAACACCGGGGAGCTGTTTTTT

j_gene: TRBJ2-3
v_gene: TRBV4-2
abundance: many
d_gene: NA
CDR3aa: CASSQFGGTDTQYF
CDR3nt: TGTGCCAGCAGCCAATTCGGAGGGACAGATACGCAGTATTTT

j_gene: TRBJ2-1
v_gene: TRBV5-6
abundance: NA
d_gene: TRBD2
CDR3aa: CASSLGGLPYNEQFF
CDR3nt: TGTGCCAGCAGCTTGGGGGGACTACCGTACAATGAGCAGTTCTTC

j_gene: TRBJ2-7
v_gene: TRBV7-2
abundance: NA
d_gene: TRBD2
CDR3aa: CASSFLAGGGEQYF
CDR3nt: TGTGCCAGCAGCTTTCTAGCGGGGGGTGGCGAGCAGTACTTC

j_gene: TRBJ2-1
v_gene: TRBV7-2
abundance: many
d_gene: NA
CDR3aa: CASSLGGAGLNEQFF
CDR3nt: TGTGCCAGCAGCTTAGGGGGGGCAGGGCTCAATGAGCAGTTCTTC

j_gene: TRBJ1-6
v_gene: TRBV27
abundance: NA
d_gene: NA
CDR3aa: CASSLKSVGGGNSPLHF
CDR3nt: TGTGCCAGCAGTTTAAAATCTGTCGGGGGCGGTAATTCACCCCTCCACTTT

j_gene: TRBJ2-3
v_gene: TRBV20-1
abundance: many
d_gene: TRBD1
CDR3aa: CSAGARTGQLGADTQYF
CDR3nt: TGCAGTGCTGGGGCCAGGACAGGGCAATTAGGTGCAGATACGCAGTATTTT

j_gene: TRBJ2-1
v_gene: TRBV5-1
abundance: few
d_gene: TRBD2
CDR3aa: CASNRGGESYNEQFF
CDR3nt: TGCGCCAGCAACCGGGGGGGGGAATCCTACAATGAGCAGTTCTTC

j_gene: TRBJ1-1
v_gene: TRBV5-5
abundance: NA
d_gene: NA
CDR3aa: CASSWWAMNTEAFF
CDR3nt: TGTGCCAGCAGCTGGTGGGCTATGAACACTGAAGCTTTCTTT

j_gene: TRBJ2-6
v_gene: TRBV5-1
abundance: many
d_gene: NA
CDR3aa: CASSSQGTGANVLTF
CDR3nt: TGCGCCAGCAGCTCGCAGGGTACTGGGGCCAACGTCCTGACTTTC

j_gene: TRBJ2-7
v_gene: TRBV20-1
abundance: few
d_gene: TRBD1
CDR3aa: CSAAWTGGNYEQYF
CDR3nt: TGCAGTGCTGCCTGGACAGGGGGCAACTACGAGCAGTACTTC

j_gene: TRBJ2-7
v_gene: TRBV6-1
abundance: NA
d_gene: TRBD1
CDR3aa: CASSEAGWDSSYEQYF
CDR3nt: TGTGCCAGCAGTGAAGCGGGTTGGGACAGTTCCTACGAGCAGTACTTC

j_gene: TRBJ1-3
v_gene: TRBV28
abundance: few
d_gene: NA
CDR3aa: CASRFQSGAGNTIYF
CDR3nt: TGTGCCAGCAGGTTCCAGAGCGGGGCTGGAAACACCATATATTTT

j_gene: TRBJ2-3
v_gene: TRBV29-1
abundance: few
d_gene: TRBD2
CDR3aa: CSVEDWASGREVDTQYF
CDR3nt: TGCAGCGTTGAAGATTGGGCTAGCGGGAGGGAGGTAGATACGCAGTATTTT

j_gene: TRBJ2-1
v_gene: TRBV7-2
abundance: NA
d_gene: TRBD2
CDR3aa: CASSLARLAGVHEQFF
CDR3nt: TGTGCCAGCAGCTTAGCCCGACTAGCGGGAGTCCATGAGCAGTTCTTC

j_gene: TRBJ1-2
v_gene: TRBV20-1
abundance: few
d_gene: NA
CDR3aa: CSARVSHYGYTF
CDR3nt: TGCAGTGCTAGAGTATCCCACTATGGCTACACCTTC

j_gene: TRBJ1-1
v_gene: TRBV11-2
abundance: few
d_gene: NA
CDR3aa: CASSSQGQLNTEAFF
CDR3nt: TGTGCCAGCAGCTCGCAGGGACAACTGAACACTGAAGCTTTCTTT

j_gene: TRBJ2-3
v_gene: TRBV20-1
abundance: few
d_gene: NA
CDR3aa: CSARRVFYTDTQYF
CDR3nt: TGCAGTGCTAGAAGGGTTTTCTACACAGATACGCAGTATTTT

j_gene: TRBJ2-1
v_gene: TRBV7-6
abundance: NA
d_gene: NA
CDR3aa: CASSLVTDNEQFF
CDR3nt: TGTGCCAGCAGCTTAGTCACAGACAATGAGCAGTTCTTC

j_gene: TRBJ2-2
v_gene: TRBV11-2
abundance: NA
d_gene: NA
CDR3aa: CASSPTATGELFF
CDR3nt: TGTGCCAGCAGCCCCACCGCGACCGGGGAGCTGTTTTTT

j_gene: TRBJ2-5
v_gene: TRBV4-1
abundance: NA
d_gene: TRBD2
CDR3aa: CASSQGLAGETQYF
CDR3nt: TGCGCCAGCAGCCAAGGACTAGCGGGGGAGACCCAGTACTTC

j_gene: TRBJ2-7
v_gene: TRBV23-1
abundance: few
d_gene: NA
CDR3aa: CASIPGPRSYEQYF
CDR3nt: TGCGCCAGCATCCCGGGCCCCCGCTCCTACGAGCAGTACTTC

j_gene: TRBJ1-2
v_gene: TRBV4-3
abundance: NA
d_gene: TRBD1
CDR3aa: CASRRLGQGSRYTF
CDR3nt: TGCGCCAGCAGGAGACTCGGACAGGGGAGCCGCTACACCTTC

j_gene: TRBJ2-3
v_gene: TRBV11-1
abundance: many
d_gene: NA
CDR3aa: CASSPLGLTDTQYF
CDR3nt: TGTGCCAGCAGCCCCTTGGGCTTGACAGATACGCAGTATTTT

j_gene: TRBJ2-3
v_gene: TRBV5-1
abundance: many
d_gene: NA
CDR3aa: CASSTDSPKYTQYF
CDR3nt: TGCGCCAGCAGCACGGACAGTCCCAAGTATACGCAGTATTTT

j_gene: TRBJ2-6
v_gene: TRBV2
abundance: NA
d_gene: TRBD1
CDR3aa: CASRRDSGYSGANVLTF
CDR3nt: TGTGCCAGCAGGAGGGACAGTGGCTACTCTGGGGCCAACGTCCTGACTTTC

j_gene: TRBJ2-7
v_gene: TRBV28
abundance: few
d_gene: NA
CDR3aa: CASSVQDREQYF
CDR3nt: TGTGCCAGCAGTGTCCAGGACCGCGAGCAGTACTTC